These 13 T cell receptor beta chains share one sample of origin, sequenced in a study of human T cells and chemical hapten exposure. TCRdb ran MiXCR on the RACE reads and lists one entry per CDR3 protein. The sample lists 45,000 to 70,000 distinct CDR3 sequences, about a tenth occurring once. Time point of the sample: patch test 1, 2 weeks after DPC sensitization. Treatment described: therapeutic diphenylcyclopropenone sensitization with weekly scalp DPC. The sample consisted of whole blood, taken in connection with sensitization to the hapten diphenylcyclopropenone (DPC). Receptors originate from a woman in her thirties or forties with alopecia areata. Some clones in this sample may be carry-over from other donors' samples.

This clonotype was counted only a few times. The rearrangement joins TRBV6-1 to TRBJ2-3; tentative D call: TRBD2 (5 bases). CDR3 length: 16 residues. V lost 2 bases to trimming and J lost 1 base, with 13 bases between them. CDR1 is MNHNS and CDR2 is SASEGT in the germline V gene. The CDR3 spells CASSEMRVVGTDTQYF. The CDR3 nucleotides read TGTGCCAGCAGTGAAATGCGGGTAGTGGGCACAGATACGCAGTATTTT.

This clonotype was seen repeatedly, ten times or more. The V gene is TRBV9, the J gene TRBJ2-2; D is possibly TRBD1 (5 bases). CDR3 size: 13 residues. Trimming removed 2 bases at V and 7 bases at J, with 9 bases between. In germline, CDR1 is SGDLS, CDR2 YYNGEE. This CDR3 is CASSVSGIGELFF. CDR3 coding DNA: TGTGCCAGCAGCGTGTCAGGGATCGGGGAGCTGTTTTTT.

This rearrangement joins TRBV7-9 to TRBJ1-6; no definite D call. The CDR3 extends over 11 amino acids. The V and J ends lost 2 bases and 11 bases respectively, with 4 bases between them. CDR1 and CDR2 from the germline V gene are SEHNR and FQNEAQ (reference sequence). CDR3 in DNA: TGTGCCAGCAGCTTACTGCCACCCCTCCACTTT. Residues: CASSLLPPLHF.

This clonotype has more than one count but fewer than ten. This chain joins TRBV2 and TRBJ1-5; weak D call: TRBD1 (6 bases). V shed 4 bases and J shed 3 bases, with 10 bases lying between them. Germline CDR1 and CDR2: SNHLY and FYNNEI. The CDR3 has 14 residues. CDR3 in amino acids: CASSGRGINQPQHF. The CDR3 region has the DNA TGTGCCAGCAGTGGCAGGGGTATCAATCAGCCCCAGCATTTT.

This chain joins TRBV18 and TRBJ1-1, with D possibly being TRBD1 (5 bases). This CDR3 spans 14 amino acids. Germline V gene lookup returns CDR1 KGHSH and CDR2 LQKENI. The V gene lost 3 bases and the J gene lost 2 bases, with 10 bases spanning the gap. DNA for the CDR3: TGTGCCAGCTCACCCACCCAGGGCAACACTGAAGCTTTCTTT. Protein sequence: CASSPTQGNTEAFF.

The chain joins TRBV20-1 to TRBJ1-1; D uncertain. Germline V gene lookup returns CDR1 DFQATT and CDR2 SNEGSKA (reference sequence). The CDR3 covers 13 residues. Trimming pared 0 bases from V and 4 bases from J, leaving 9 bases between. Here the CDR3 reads CSARDLVGTEAFF. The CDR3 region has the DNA TGCAGTGCTAGAGATTTAGTGGGCACTGAAGCTTTCTTT.

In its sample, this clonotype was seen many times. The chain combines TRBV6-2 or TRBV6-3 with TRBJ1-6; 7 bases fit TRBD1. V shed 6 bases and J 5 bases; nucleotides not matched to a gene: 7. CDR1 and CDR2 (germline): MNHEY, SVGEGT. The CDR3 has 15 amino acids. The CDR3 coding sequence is TGTGCCAGCAGCCCACAGGGGTTCGATAATTCACCCCTCCACTTT. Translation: CASSPQGFDNSPLHF.

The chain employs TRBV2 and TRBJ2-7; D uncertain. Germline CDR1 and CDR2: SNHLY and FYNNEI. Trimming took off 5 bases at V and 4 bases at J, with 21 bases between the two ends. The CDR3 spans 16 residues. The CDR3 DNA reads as TGTGCCAGCAGTCAAAATGCAGGCCTAACCCGTTACGAGCAGTACTTC. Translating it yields CASSQNAGLTRYEQYF.

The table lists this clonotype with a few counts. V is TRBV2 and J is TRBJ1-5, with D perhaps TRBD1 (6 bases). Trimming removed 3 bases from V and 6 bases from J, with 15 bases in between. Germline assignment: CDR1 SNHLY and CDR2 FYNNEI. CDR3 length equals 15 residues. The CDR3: CASSERLTGSQPQHF. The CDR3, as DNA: TGTGCCAGCAGTGAGAGATTAACAGGGAGTCAGCCCCAGCATTTT.

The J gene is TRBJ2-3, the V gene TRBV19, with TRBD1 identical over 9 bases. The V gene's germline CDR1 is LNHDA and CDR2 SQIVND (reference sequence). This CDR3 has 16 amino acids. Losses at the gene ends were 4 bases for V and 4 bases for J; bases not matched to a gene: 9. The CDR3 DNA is TGTGCCAGTAGTACGGACAGGGGCCCCTATGCAGATACGCAGTATTTT. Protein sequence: CASSTDRGPYADTQYF.

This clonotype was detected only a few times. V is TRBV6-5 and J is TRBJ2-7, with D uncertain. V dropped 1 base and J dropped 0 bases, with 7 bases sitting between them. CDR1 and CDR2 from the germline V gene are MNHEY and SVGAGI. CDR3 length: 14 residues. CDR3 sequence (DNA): TGTGCCAGCAGTTACTTTTACAGCTCCTACGAGCAGTACTTC. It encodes CASSYFYSSYEQYF.

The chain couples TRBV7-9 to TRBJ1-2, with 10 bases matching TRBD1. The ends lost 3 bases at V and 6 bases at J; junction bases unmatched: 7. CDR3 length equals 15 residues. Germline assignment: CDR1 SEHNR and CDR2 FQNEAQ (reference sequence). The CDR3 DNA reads TGTGCCAGCAGCTTTGACCGACAGGGGGCTGATGGCTACACCTTC. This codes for CASSFDRQGADGYTF.

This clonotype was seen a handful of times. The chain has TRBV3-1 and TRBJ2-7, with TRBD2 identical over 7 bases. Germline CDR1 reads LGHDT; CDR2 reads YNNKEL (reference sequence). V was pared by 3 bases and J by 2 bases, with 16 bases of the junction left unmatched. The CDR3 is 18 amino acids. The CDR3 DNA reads TGTGCCAGCAGCCATATCTTTCTTCGGGAGGCTTCTACCTACGAGCAGTACTTC. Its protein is CASSHIFLREASTYEQYF.